This T cell receptor beta chain was sequenced in a study of T-cell reconstitution after alpha-beta-depleted transplantation in children. Deletions cut 7 bases from V and 0 bases from J, with 16 bases between. This CDR3 spans 15 amino acids. Germline lookup yields CDR1 MDHEN and CDR2 SYDVKM. This clonotype was detected ten times or more. Antigen: not known. Whole-study results and caveats: Recipient T cells and thymic progenitors that survived gave rise to the high TCRbeta diversity observed at day 60 in some patients. Once a year had passed after transplant, T-cell counts and diversity came mostly from newly produced T cells.

Unique molecular identifiers were incorporated when the TCRbeta library was constructed. MiXCR, applied by TCRdb to the PCR reads, yields one record per CDR3 protein. The table includes almost 500,000 distinct CDR3 sequences, approximately 10% detected once. The specimen was PBMCs, collected before TCRalphabeta/CD19-depleted stem cell transplant. The J gene is TRBJ2-7, the V gene TRBV28; D is possibly TRBD1 (5 bases). The clonotype was recovered from a child aged 2 to 15 with inherited bone marrow failure, due to receive a stem cell transplant. Here the CDR3 DNA reads TGTGCCAGCAAGGTGCAGGGCGGCAGCTCCTACGAGCAGTACTTC. Translating gives CASKVQGGSSYEQYF.